This is a list of T cell receptor beta chains from one sample in a study of response to subunit inactivated influenza vaccine. TCRdb called the RT-PCR reads again in MiXCR, with one record for every CDR3 protein. The data contain around 790,000 distinct CDR3 sequences, 21% of them seen just once; the ten biggest clones take up around 9.6%. The sample was PBMCs from blood, taken 5 to 6 days after vaccination. Source of these receptors: a man aged 50 to 60 who received an inactivated influenza vaccine. Both conserved end residues are part of each CDR3. A D gene is named only where the DNA matches it firmly. A clone size is listed for some rows: how often the clone was seen (once, few, many), or a class if it is expanded.

TRBV20-1	TRBJ2-5	many	NA	CSARAPTGQETQYF	TGCAGTGCTAGGGCCCCAACTGGACAAGAGACCCAGTACTTC
TRBV20-1	TRBJ1-6	NA	NA	CSARPDSNSPLHF	TGCAGTGCTAGACCAGACAGTAATTCACCCCTCCACTTT
TRBV9	TRBJ1-1	NA	NA	CASSVGGGRTEAFF	TGTGCCAGCAGCGTAGGAGGGGGTAGGACTGAAGCTTTCTTT
TRBV19	TRBJ2-7	many	TRBD1	CASSIGTGSYEQYF	TGTGCCAGCAGTATCGGGACAGGCTCCTACGAGCAGTACTTC
TRBV27	TRBJ2-7	many	TRBD2	CASSRGGAYEQYF	TGTGCCAGCTCCCGGGGGGGGGCCTACGAGCAGTACTTC
TRBV20-1	TRBJ1-5	NA	NA	CSARKQSAGNQPQHF	TGCAGTGCTAGAAAGCAGTCGGCCGGCAATCAGCCCCAGCATTTT
TRBV7-9	TRBJ1-1	NA	NA	CASSYIRGVAEAFF	TGTGCCAGCAGCTATATAAGGGGCGTCGCTGAAGCTTTCTTT
TRBV10-3	TRBJ2-7	NA	NA	CASGTASSYEQYF	TGTGCCAGCGGGACGGCTAGCTCCTACGAGCAGTACTTC
TRBV20-1	TRBJ2-5	NA	TRBD1	CGANRGRETQYF	TGCGGGGCCAACAGGGGGCGAGAGACCCAGTACTTC
TRBV12-5	TRBJ2-6	NA	NA	CASVRYSSGANVLTF	TGTGCTAGTGTGCGATACAGTAGTGGGGCCAACGTCCTGACTTTC
TRBV5-3	TRBJ2-1	NA	NA	CARSSGYEQFF	TGTGCCAGAAGCTCCGGGTACGAGCAGTTCTTC
TRBV18	TRBJ1-2	NA	NA	CASSPRGDNYGYTF	TGTGCCAGCTCACCGCGAGGGGACAACTATGGCTACACCTTC
TRBV5-6	TRBJ2-2	NA	TRBD2	CASSLVSGENTGELFF	TGTGCCAGCAGCTTGGTTAGCGGGGAGAACACCGGGGAGCTGTTTTTT
TRBV7-8	TRBJ2-7	few	NA	CASSLGPELYEQYF	TGTGCCAGCAGCTTAGGCCCAGAGTTATACGAGCAGTACTTC
TRBV11-2	TRBJ2-1	NA	TRBD1	CASSLIGTGGTTPQFF	TGTGCCAGCAGCTTAATTGGGACAGGGGGCACCACCCCGCAGTTCTTC
TRBV11-2	TRBJ2-3	NA	TRBD2	CASSLELAGESTDTQYF	TGTGCCAGCAGCTTAGAACTAGCGGGAGAGAGCACAGATACGCAGTATTTT
TRBV27	TRBJ2-3	many	TRBD1	CASSSMTGLDNYGGASTDTQYF	TGTGCCAGCAGTTCCATGACAGGGCTCGACAATTATGGCGGCGCTAGCACAGATACGCAGTATTTT
TRBV11-2	TRBJ2-3	few	NA	CASSLDLWGTQYF	TGTGCCAGCAGCTTAGATCTTTGGGGGACGCAGTATTTT
TRBV28	TRBJ1-1	few	TRBD1	CASSRHTGAGLTEAFF	TGTGCCAGCAGCCGTCATACAGGGGCGGGTCTCACTGAAGCTTTCTTT
TRBV4-3	TRBJ2-3	NA	NA	CASSQEWDQGDTQYF	TGCGCCAGCAGCCAAGAATGGGACCAGGGGGATACGCAGTATTTT